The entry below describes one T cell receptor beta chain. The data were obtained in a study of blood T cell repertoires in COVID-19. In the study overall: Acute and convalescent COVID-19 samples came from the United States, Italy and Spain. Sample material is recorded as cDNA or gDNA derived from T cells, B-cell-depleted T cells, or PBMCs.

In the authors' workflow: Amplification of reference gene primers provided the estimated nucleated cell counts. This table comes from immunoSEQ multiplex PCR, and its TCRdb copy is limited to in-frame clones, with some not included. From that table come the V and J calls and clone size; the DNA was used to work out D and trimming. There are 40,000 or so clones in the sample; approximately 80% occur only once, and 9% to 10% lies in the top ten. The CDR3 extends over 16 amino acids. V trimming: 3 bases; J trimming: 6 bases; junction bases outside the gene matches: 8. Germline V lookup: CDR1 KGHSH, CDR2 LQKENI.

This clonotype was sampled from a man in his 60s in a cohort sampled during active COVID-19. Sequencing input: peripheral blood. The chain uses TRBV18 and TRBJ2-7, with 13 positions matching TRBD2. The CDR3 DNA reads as TGTGCCAGCTCACCGGGACTAGCGGGATCGAGGGGCGAGCAGTACTTC. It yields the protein CASSPGLAGSRGEQYF.